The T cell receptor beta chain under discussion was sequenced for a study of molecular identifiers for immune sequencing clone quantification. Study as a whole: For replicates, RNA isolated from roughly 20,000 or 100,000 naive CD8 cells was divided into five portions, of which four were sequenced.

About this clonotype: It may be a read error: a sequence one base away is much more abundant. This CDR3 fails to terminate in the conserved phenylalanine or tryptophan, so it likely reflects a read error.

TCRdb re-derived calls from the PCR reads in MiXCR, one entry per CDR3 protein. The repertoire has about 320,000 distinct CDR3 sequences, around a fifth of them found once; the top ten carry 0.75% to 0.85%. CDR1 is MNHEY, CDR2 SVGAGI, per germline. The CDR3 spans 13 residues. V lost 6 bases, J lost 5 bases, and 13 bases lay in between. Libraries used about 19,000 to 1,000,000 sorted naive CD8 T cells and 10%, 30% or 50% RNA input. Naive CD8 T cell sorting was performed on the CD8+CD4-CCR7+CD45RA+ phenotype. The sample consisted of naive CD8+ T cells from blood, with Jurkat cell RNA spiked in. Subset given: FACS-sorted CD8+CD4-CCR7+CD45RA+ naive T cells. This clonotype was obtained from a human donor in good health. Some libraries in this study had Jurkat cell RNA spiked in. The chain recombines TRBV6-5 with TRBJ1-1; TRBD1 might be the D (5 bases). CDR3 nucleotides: TGTGCCAGCAGACTCATCGAGGGGACTGAAGCTTTCTAT. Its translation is CASRLIEGTEAFY.